This note documents a single T cell receptor beta chain sequence. Its antigen is still unknown. After removal of 11 bases from V and 1 base from J, the junction contained 9 bases not matched to a gene. This CDR3 has 15 residues. The germline V gene encodes CDR1 MNHNS and CDR2 SASEGT. The record originates from a study of cytomegalovirus exposure and HLA in healthy donors. The study, taken as a whole, reports: Associated with cytomegalovirus, according to the listing, were 150 to 200 TCR beta chains.

TCRdb keeps only in-frame clones here, not all; method: immunoSEQ multiplex PCR. The sample lists 150,000 to 200,000 clones, about 81% occurring once. The chain joins TRBV6-1 to TRBJ2-2; TRBD2 matches at 8 bases. The TCR sequence derives from a woman between 25 and 40 years old in good health and CMV-seronegative. The specimen sequenced was PBMCs. CDR3 sequence: CASKRERGNTGELFF. The CDR3 DNA is TGTGCCTCAAAGCGGGAGCGGGGGAACACCGGGGAGCTGTTTTTT.